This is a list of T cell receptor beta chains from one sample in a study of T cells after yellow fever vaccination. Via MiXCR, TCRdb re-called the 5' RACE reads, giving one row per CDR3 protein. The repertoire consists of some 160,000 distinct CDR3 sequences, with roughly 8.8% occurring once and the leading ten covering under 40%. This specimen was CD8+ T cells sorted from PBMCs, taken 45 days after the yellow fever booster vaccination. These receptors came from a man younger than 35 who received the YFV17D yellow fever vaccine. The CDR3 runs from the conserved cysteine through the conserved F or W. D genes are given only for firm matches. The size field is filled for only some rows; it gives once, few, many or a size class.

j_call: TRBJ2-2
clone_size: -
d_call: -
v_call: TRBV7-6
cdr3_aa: CASSLPQGANTGELFF
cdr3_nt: TGTGCCAGCAGCCTTCCCCAGGGTGCCAACACCGGGGAGCTGTTTTTT

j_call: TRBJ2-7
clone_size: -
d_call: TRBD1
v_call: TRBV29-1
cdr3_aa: CSVESDRNSYEQYF
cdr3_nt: TGCAGCGTTGAGTCGGACAGGAACTCCTACGAGCAGTACTTC

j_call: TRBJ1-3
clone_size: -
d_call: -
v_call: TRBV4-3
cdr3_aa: CASSQDPNTIYF
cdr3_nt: TGCGCCAGCAGCCAAGATCCGAACACCATATATTTT

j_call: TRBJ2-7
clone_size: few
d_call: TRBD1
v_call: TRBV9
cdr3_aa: CASSPRTGRTYEQYF
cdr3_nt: TGTGCCAGCAGCCCGCGGACAGGGAGAACCTACGAGCAGTACTTC

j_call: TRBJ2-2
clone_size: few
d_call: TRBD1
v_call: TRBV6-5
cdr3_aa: CASSRTGGASGELFF
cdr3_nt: TGTGCCAGCAGTCGGACAGGGGGCGCTTCCGGGGAGCTGTTTTTT

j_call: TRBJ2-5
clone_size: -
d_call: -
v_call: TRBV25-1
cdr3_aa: CASSEEEGHQETQYF
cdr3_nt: TGTGCCAGCAGTGAGGAGGAGGGGCATCAAGAGACCCAGTACTTC

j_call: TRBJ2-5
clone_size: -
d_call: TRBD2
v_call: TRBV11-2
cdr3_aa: CASSSVTSGGSETQYF
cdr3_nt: TGTGCCAGCAGCTCGGTGACTAGCGGGGGATCAGAGACCCAGTACTTC

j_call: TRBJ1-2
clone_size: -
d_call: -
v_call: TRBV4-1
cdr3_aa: CASSQVSANYGYTF
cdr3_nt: TGCGCCAGCAGCCAAGTCTCGGCTAACTATGGCTACACCTTC

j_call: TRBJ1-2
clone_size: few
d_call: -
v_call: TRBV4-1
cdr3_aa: CASSQPAGGLQNPNYGYTF
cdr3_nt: TGCGCCAGCAGCCAACCCGCGGGGGGGCTACAAAACCCGAACTATGGCTACACCTTC

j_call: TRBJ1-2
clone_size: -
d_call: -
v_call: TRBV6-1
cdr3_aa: CASSGAAGHGYTF
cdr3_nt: TGTGCCAGCAGTGGGGCAGCGGGTCATGGCTACACCTTC

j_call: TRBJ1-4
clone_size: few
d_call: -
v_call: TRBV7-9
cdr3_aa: CASSLGGGGTEKLFF
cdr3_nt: TGTGCCAGCAGCTTAGGCGGGGGGGGGACTGAAAAACTGTTTTTT

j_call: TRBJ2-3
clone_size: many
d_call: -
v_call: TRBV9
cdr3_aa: CASSAPWGSTDTQYF
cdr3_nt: TGTGCCAGCAGCGCCCCCTGGGGGAGCACAGATACGCAGTATTTT

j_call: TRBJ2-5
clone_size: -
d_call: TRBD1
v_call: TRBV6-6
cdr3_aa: CASSYAGGGGETQYF
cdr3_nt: TGTGCCAGCAGTTACGCAGGGGGCGGCGGGGAGACCCAGTACTTC

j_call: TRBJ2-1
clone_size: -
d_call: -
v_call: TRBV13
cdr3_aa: CASSAGNGYNEQFF
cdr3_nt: TGTGCCAGCAGCGCGGGCAATGGCTACAATGAGCAGTTCTTC

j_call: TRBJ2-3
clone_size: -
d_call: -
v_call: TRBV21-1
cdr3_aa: CASSKEIRGPNPTQYF
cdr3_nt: TGTGCCAGCAGCAAAGAAATACGGGGGCCGAACCCTACGCAGTATTTT

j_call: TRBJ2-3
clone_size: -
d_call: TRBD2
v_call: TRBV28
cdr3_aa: CASSLRGGGNTDTQYF
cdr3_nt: TGTGCCAGCAGTTTACGGGGCGGGGGTAACACAGATACGCAGTATTTT

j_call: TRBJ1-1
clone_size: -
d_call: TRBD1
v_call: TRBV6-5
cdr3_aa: CASSYPAPGGATEAFF
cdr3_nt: TGTGCCAGCAGTTACCCTGCCCCAGGGGGGGCCACTGAAGCTTTCTTT

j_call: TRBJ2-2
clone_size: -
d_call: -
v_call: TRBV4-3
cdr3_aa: CASSQDRGTGLPGELFF
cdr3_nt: TGCGCCAGCAGCCAAGATAGGGGGACGGGACTCCCCGGGGAGCTGTTTTTT

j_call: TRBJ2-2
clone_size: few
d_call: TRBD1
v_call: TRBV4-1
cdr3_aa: CASSHGGTGNTGELFF
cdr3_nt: TGCGCCAGCAGCCACGGCGGGACAGGGAACACCGGGGAGCTGTTTTTT

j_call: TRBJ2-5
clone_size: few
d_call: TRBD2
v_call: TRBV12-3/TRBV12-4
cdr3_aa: CASWTSGQETQYF
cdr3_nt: TGTGCCAGCTGGACTAGCGGGCAAGAGACCCAGTACTTC

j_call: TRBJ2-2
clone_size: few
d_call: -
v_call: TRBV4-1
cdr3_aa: CASSQRTGNPGELFF
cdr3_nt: TGCGCCAGCAGCCAACGTACAGGGAACCCCGGGGAGCTGTTTTTT

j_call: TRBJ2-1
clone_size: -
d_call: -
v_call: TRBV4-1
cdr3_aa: CASKDRENSEQFF
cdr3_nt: TGCGCCAGCAAAGACCGGGAGAACAGTGAGCAGTTCTTC

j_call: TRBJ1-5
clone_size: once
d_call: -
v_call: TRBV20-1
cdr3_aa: CSASRETDSNQPQHF
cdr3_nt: TGCAGTGCTAGCAGGGAGACTGATAGCAATCAGCCCCAGCATTTT

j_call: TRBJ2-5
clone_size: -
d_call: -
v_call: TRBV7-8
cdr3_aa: CASSQVFQETQYF
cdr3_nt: TGTGCCAGCAGCCAGGTGTTCCAAGAGACCCAGTACTTC

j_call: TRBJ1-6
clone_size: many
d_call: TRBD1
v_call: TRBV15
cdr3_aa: CATRRDRGLSPLHF
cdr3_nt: TGTGCCACCAGGAGGGACAGGGGGCTTTCACCCCTCCACTTT

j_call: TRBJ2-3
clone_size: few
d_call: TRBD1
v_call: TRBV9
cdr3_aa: CASSASGGGGTDTQYF
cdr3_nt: TGTGCCAGCAGCGCCTCAGGGGGCGGTGGCACAGATACGCAGTATTTT

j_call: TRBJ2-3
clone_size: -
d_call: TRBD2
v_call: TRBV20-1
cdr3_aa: CSASRPRLAASTDTQYF
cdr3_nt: TGCAGTGCTTCTCGGCCCCGTCTAGCGGCCAGCACAGATACGCAGTATTTT

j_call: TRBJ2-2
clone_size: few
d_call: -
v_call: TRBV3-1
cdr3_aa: CASSQRDPNTGELFF
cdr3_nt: TGTGCCAGCAGCCAACGTGACCCGAACACCGGGGAGCTGTTTTTT

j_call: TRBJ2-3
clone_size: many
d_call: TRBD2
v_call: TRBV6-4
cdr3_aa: CASSVLAGGGDTQYF
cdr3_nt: TGTGCCAGCAGTGTACTAGCGGGGGGTGGAGATACGCAGTATTTT

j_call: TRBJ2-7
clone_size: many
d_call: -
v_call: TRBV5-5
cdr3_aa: CASSLGDGYEQYF
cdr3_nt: TGTGCCAGCAGCTTGGGAGACGGCTACGAGCAGTACTTC

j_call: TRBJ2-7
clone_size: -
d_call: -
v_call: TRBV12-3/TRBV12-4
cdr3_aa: CASSLQQGYREQYF
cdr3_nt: TGTGCCAGCAGTCTACAACAGGGTTACCGCGAGCAGTACTTC

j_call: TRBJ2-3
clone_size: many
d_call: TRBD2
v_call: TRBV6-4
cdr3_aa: CASSASGGADTQYF
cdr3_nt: TGTGCCAGCAGTGCTAGCGGGGGGGCAGATACGCAGTATTTT

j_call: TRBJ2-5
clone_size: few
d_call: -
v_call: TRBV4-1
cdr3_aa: CASSPPLLETQYF
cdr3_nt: TGCGCCAGCAGCCCGCCGTTACTCGAGACCCAGTACTTC

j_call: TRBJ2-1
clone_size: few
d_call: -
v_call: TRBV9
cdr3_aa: CASSVELVGNEQFF
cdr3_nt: TGTGCCAGCAGCGTAGAACTAGTTGGGAATGAGCAGTTCTTC

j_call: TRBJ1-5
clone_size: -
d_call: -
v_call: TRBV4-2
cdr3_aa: CASSQGRGRSQPQHF
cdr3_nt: TGTGCCAGCAGCCAAGGCAGGGGCCGGAGTCAGCCCCAGCATTTT

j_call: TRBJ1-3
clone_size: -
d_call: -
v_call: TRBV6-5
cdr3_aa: CASSRPSGNTIYF
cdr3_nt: TGTGCCAGCAGTCGCCCCTCTGGAAACACCATATATTTT

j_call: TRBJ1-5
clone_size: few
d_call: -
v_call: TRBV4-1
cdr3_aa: CASSQVGLHQPQHF
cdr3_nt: TGCGCCAGCAGCCAAGTGGGCCTCCATCAGCCCCAGCATTTT

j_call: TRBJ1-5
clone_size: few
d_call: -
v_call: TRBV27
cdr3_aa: CASRGKSGNQPQHF
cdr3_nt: TGTGCCAGCCGGGGTAAATCAGGCAATCAGCCCCAGCATTTT

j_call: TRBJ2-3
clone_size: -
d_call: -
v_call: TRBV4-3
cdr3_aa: CASSRGRGRSTDTQYF
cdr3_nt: TGCGCCAGCAGCCGCGGGCGGGGACGGAGCACAGATACGCAGTATTTT

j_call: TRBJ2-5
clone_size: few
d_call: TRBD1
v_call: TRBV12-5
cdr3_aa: CASGLNRGWETQYF
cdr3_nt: TGTGCTAGTGGTCTCAACAGGGGCTGGGAGACCCAGTACTTC

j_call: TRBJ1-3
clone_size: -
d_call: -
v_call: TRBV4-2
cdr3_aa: CASSQEWAGYSGNTIYF
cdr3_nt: TGTGCCAGCAGCCAGGAGTGGGCAGGGTACTCTGGAAACACCATATATTTT

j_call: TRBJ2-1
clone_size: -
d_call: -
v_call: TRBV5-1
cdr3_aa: CASSLGRGSSYNEQFF
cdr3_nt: TGCGCCAGCAGCTTGGGCCGGGGTAGCTCCTACAATGAGCAGTTCTTC

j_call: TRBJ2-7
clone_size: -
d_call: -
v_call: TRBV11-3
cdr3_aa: CASSLGPGRESSYEQYF
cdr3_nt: TGTGCCAGCAGCTTAGGCCCGGGTCGGGAGAGCTCCTACGAGCAGTACTTC

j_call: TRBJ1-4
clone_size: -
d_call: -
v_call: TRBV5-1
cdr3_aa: CAIPTDGFNRLTNEKLFF
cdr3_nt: TGCGCCATTCCAACCGACGGGTTTAATCGACTCACTAATGAAAAACTGTTTTTT

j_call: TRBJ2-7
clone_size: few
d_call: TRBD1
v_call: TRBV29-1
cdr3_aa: CSVAPGQGGEQYF
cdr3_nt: TGCAGCGTGGCACCGGGACAGGGTGGCGAGCAGTACTTC

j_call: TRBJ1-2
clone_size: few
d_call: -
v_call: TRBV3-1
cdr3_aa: CASSQGRLGGMESNAF
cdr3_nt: TGTGCCAGCAGCCAAGGTCGCTTGGGGGGAATGGAGTCAAACGCCTTC

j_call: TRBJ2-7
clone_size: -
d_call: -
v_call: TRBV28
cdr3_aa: CASSLFRGSYEQYF
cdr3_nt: TGTGCCAGCAGCCTCTTTAGGGGCTCCTACGAGCAGTACTTC

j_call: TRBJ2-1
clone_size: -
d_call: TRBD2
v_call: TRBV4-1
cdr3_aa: CASSQEPSGGGLDEQFF
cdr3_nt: TGCGCCAGCAGCCAAGAACCTAGCGGGGGGGGTTTAGATGAGCAGTTCTTC

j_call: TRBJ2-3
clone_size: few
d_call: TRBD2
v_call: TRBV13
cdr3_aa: CASSLRLAGGLSSGTQYF
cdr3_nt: TGTGCCAGCAGCCTACGTCTAGCGGGGGGCCTCTCATCCGGTACGCAGTATTTT

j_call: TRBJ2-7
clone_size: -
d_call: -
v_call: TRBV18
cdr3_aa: CASSVAGFSYEQYF
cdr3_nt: TGTGCCAGCTCAGTCGCGGGGTTCTCCTACGAGCAGTACTTC

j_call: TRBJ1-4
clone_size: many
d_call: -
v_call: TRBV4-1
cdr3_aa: CASSPTEAGYEKLFF
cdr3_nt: TGCGCCAGCAGCCCCACAGAGGCGGGATATGAAAAACTGTTTTTT

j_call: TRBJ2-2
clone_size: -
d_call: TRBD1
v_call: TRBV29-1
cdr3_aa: CSVEDGDRESGELFF
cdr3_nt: TGCAGCGTTGAAGATGGGGACAGGGAATCCGGGGAGCTGTTTTTT

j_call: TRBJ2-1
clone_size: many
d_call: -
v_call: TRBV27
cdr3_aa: CASSLSPWRGAGRYNEQFF
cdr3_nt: TGTGCCAGCAGTTTATCGCCCTGGAGGGGGGCGGGCAGGTACAATGAGCAGTTCTTC